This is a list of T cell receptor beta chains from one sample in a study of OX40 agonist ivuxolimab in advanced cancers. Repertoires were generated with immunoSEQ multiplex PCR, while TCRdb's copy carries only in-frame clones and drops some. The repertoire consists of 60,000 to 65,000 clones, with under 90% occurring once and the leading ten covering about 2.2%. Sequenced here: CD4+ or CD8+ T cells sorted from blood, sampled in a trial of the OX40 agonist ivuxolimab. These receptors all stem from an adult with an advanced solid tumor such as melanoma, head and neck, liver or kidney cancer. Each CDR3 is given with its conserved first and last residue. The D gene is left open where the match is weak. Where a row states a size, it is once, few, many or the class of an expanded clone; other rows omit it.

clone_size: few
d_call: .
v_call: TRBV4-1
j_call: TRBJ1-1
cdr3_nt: TGCGCCAGCTCAAGGGTACAGGGTTCCGACACTGAAGCTTTCTTT
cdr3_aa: CASSRVQGSDTEAFF

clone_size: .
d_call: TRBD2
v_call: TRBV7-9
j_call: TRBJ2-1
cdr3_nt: TGTGCCAGCAGCTGGGGGCTAGCGGGGGCCTCCTCCTACAATGAGCAGTTCTTC
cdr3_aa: CASSWGLAGASSYNEQFF

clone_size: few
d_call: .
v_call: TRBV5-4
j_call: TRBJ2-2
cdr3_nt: TGTGCCAGCAGCTTGGAAAGGACAACGAACACCGGGGAGCTGTTTTTT
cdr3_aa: CASSLERTTNTGELFF

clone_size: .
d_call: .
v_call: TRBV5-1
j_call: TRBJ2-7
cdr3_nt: TGCGCCAGCAGCTTGGGAAACAGGGCCGAGCAGTACTTC
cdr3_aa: CASSLGNRAEQYF

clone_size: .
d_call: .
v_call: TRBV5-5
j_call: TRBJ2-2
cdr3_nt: TGTGCCAGCAGCTTGGGAGGGACCGGGGAGCTGTTTTTT
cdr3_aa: CASSLGGTGELFF

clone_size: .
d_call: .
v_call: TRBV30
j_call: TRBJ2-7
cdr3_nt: TGTGCCTGGAGCCACGCGGTAGACGTGTACTTC
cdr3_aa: CAWSHAVDVYF

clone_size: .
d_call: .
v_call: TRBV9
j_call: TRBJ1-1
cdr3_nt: TGTGCCAGCAGCTCTTCGAACACTGAAGCTTTCTTT
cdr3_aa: CASSSSNTEAFF

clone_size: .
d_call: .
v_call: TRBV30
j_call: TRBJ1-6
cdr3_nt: TGTGCCTGGAGTGGGAGGACTGGCTATAATTCACCCCTCCACTTT
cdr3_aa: CAWSGRTGYNSPLHF

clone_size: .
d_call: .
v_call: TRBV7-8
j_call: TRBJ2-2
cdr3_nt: TGTGCCAGCAGCCCCTCTCGGACCGGGTTAAACACCGGGGAGCTGTTTTTT
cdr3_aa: CASSPSRTGLNTGELFF

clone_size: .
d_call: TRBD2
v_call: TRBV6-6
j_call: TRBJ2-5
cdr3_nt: TGTGCCAGCAGTTCCCACGTAGCGGGCGCGGGGGAGCAGTACTTC
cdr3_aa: CASSSHVAGAGEQYF

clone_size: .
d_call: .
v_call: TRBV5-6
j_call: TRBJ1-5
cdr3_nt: TGTGCCAGCAGCTTTGTGAGTGGGGATCAGCCCCAGCATTTT
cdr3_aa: CASSFVSGDQPQHF

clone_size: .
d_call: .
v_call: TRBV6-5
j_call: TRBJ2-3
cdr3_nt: TGTGCCAGCAGGCCGGGGGCAGATACGCAGTATTTT
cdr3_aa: CASRPGADTQYF

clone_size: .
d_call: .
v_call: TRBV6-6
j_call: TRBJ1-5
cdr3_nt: TGTGCCAGCAGTGGGACGGCACATAGGGCCCAGCATTTT
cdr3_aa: CASSGTAHRAQHF

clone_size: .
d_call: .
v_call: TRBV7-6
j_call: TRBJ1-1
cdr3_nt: TGTGCCAGCAGCCTATCAGGGTTCAACACTGAAGCTTTCTTT
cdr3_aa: CASSLSGFNTEAFF

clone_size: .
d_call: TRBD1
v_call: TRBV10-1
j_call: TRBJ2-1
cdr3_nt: TGCGCCAGCGGACGGACAGGGGGCGGTTTGGATGAGCAGTTCTTC
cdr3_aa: CASGRTGGGLDEQFF

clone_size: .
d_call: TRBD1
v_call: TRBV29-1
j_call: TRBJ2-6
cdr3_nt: TGCAGCGTTGTTTATAGTGGACAGGAGCTAAAAGGGGCCAACGTCCTGACTTTC
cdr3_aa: CSVVYSGQELKGANVLTF

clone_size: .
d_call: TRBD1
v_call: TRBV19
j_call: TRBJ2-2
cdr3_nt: TGTGCCAGTAGCCTCAGCCGGACAGGGGGCATCACCGGGGAGCTGTTTTTT
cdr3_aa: CASSLSRTGGITGELFF

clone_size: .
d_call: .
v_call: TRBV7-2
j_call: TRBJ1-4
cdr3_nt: TGTGCCAGCAGCTTTCAACCGAATGAAAAACTGTTTTTT
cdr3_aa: CASSFQPNEKLFF

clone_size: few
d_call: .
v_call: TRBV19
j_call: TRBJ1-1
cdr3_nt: TGTGCCAGTAAGGATCAAGGGGAGTCTGAAGCTTTCTTT
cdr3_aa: CASKDQGESEAFF

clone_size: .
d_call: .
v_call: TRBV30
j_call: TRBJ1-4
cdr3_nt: TGTGCCTGGAGTAAAGAGAATGAAAAACTGTTTTTT
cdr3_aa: CAWSKENEKLFF

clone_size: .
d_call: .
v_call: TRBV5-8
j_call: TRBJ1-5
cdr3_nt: TGTGCCAGCAGCTTGGGGGAGTTAAGCAATCAGCCCCAGCATTTT
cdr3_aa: CASSLGELSNQPQHF

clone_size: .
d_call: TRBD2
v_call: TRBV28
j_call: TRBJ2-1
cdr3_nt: TGTGCCAGCAGTTTACGGGGGGGGCGTCGTGAGCAGTTCTTC
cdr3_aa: CASSLRGGRREQFF

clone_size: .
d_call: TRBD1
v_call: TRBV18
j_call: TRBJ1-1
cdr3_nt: TGTGCCAGCTCACCACGGCAGGGGGCAAACACTGAAGCTTTCTTT
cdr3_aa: CASSPRQGANTEAFF

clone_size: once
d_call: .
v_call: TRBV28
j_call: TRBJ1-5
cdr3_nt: TGTGCCAGTTTAAGTAACGGCAATCAGCCCCAGCATTTT
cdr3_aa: CASLSNGNQPQHF

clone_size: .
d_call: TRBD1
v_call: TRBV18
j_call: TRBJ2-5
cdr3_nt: TGTGCCAGCTCACCACGAGGACAGGGCCAAGAGACCCAGTACTTC
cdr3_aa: CASSPRGQGQETQYF

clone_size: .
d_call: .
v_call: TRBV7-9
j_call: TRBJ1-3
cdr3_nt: TGTGCCAGCAGCCTCGGCCAGGGCTCTGGAAACACCATATATTTT
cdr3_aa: CASSLGQGSGNTIYF

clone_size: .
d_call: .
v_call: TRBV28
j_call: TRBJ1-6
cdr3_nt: TGTGCCAGCAGTCTACAGGTGTTCGGTTCACCCCTCCACTTT
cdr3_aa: CASSLQVFGSPLHF

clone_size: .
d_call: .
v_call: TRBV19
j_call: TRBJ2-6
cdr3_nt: TGTGCCAGTAGTATAACAGGGACTGGGGCCAACGTCCTGACTTTC
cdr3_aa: CASSITGTGANVLTF

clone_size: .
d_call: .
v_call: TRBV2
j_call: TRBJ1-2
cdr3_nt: TGTGCCGGAGAGAAAACAGGGTTGGACTATGGCTACACCTTC
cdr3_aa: CAGEKTGLDYGYTF

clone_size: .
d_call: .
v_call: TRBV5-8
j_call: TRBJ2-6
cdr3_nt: TGTGCCAGCAGCTTACAGCAGGCTGGGGCCAACGTCCTGACTTTC
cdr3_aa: CASSLQQAGANVLTF

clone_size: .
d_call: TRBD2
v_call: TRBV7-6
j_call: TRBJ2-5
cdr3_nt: TGTGCCAGCAGCTTCCCACTAGCGGGAGGACAGACCCAGTACTTC
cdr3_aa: CASSFPLAGGQTQYF

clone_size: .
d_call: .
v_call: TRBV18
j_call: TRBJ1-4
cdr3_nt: TGTGCCAGCTCCCCCGACAGAGCAACTAATGAAAAACTGTTTTTT
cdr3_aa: CASSPDRATNEKLFF

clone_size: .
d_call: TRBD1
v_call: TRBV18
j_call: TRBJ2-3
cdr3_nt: TGTGCCAGCTCACAACAACAGGGGTTGGATACGCAGTATTTT
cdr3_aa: CASSQQQGLDTQYF